These 2 T cell receptor beta chains were sequenced from one sample in a study of T cells in Graves' hyperthyroidism and ophthalmopathy. Amplification targeted TCR beta CDR3 regions from RNA transcripts. RT-PCR in the first round (using the HTBI primer set) targeted the TCR CDR3. In TCRdb, the multiplex PCR reads were re-called with MiXCR into one record per CDR3 protein. The profile shows some 740,000 distinct CDR3 sequences, about 15% of them singletons. The sequenced material came from blood. Receptors were obtained from a woman between 18 and 29 years old with Graves' hyperthyroidism.

This clonotype was recorded many times. The gene calls are TRBV12-3 or TRBV12-4 and TRBJ2-1, with TRBD2 identical over 11 bases. The CDR3 consists of 15 residues. After removal of 6 bases from V and 7 bases from J, the junction contained 8 bases not matched to a gene. The CDR3 coding sequence is TGTGCCAGCAGCCAGACTAGCGGGACAAGGAATGAGCAGTTCTTC. Translated, it gives CASSQTSGTRNEQFF.

This clonotype was counted only a few times. V gene TRBV9 combines with J gene TRBJ2-7; D is undetermined. The germline CDR1 and CDR2 sequences are SGDLS and YYNGEE. This CDR3 is 15 amino acids long. V was pared by 0 bases and J by 2 bases, with 12 bases between. The CDR3 sequence: CASSVAWGPAYEQYF. DNA of the CDR3: TGTGCCAGCAGCGTAGCCTGGGGTCCAGCCTACGAGCAGTACTTC.